These 2 T cell receptor beta chains were sequenced from one sample in a study of T-cell reconstitution after alpha-beta-depleted transplantation in children. TCRbeta library construction was performed incorporating unique molecular identifiers. TCRdb processed the PCR reads anew with MiXCR; each CDR3 protein has one entry. The sample lists about 870,000 distinct CDR3 sequences, 15% to 20% occurring once. The sample here was PBMCs, mostly from graft donor cells, taken 360 days after TCRalphabeta/CD19-depleted stem cell transplant. Source of these receptors: a male patient younger than 18 who had a stem cell transplant for acute lymphoblastic leukemia, so the T cells may come from the graft donor.

The table lists this clonotype with a few counts. The chain carries TRBV7-8 and TRBJ2-1; unclear D gene. Germline-derived CDR1 and CDR2 are SGHVS and FQNEAQ. The V end was cut by 3 bases, the J end by 9 bases, with 6 bases between. This CDR3 region has 11 residues. The CDR3, as DNA: TGTGCCAGCAGCTTTAAGGCTGAGCAGTTCTTC. It encodes CASSFKAEQFF.

This clonotype was detected only a few times. J is TRBJ2-1 and V is TRBV12-3 or TRBV12-4; TRBD2 matches at 10 bases. Trimming took 6 bases from V and 4 from J; bases not matched to a gene: 6. The CDR3 sequence is 15 residues long. DNA for the CDR3: TGTGCCAGCAGACCGGGACTAGCGCAGTACAATGAGCAGTTCTTC. Its translation is CASRPGLAQYNEQFF.